This T cell receptor (beta chain) was found in a study of PD-1 blockade in mismatch repair-deficient tumors. V was shortened by 10 bases and J by 0 bases, with 25 bases between the two germline ends. Germline V lookup: CDR1 LNHDA, CDR2 SQIVND (reference sequence). This CDR3 comprises 17 residues. Assay used: immunoSEQ multiplex PCR; TCRdb lists only in-frame clones, some missing. The sample includes approximately 15,000 clones, about 84% seen only once; the top ten take approximately 11%. Points on this clone: The antigen remains unidentified.

Time point in this sample: roughly 11-day in vitro stimulation with candidate neoantigen peptide 5. Every patient had mismatch repair deficiency by PCR or immunohistochemistry. Each of seven or eight ELISpot-reactive candidate peptides was used for 10-day stimulation. This clonotype originated in an adult with mismatch repair-deficient cancer. The sequenced sample was cells cultured in vitro, obtained from a patient treated with pembrolizumab. The chain employs TRBV19 and TRBJ2-7, with D perhaps assigned TRBD1 or TRBD2 (5 bases each). As DNA, the CDR3 is TGTGCCAAAAAAACCGGGGCCGCTAGGTGGTCCTCCTACGAGCAGTACTTC. This codes for CAKKTGAARWSSYEQYF.